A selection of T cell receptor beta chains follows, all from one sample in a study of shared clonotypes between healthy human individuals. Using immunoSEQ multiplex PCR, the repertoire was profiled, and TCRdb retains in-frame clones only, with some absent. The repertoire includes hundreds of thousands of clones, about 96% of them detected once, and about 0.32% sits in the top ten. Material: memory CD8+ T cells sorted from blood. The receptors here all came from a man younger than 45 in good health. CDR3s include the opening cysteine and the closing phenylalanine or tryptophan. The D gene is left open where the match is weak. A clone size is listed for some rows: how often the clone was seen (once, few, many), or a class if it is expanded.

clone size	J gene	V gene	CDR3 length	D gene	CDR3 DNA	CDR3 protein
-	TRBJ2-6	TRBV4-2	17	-	TGTGCCAGCAGCCCCTCATCTACAGGGAGGGGGGCCAACGTCCTGACTTTC	CASSPSSTGRGANVLTF
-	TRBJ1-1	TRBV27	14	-	TGTGCCAGCAGTTTACTTACAGGGTACACTGAAGCTTTCTTT	CASSLLTGYTEAFF
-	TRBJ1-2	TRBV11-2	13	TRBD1	TGTGCCAGCAGCTTCGGCAGGGGGTATGGCTACACCTTC	CASSFGRGYGYTF
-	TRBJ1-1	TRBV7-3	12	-	TGTGCCAGCAGTTCACCGGGTACTGAAGCTTTCTTT	CASSSPGTEAFF
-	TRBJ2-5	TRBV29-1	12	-	TGCAGCGTTGAGGCAGGCCAAGAGACCCAGTACTTC	CSVEAGQETQYF
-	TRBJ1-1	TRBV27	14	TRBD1	TGTGCCAGCAGTCTCAGACAGGGCAAATCTGAAGCTTTCTTT	CASSLRQGKSEAFF
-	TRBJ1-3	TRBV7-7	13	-	TGTGCTAGCAGCCCTTCGGGGGGAAACACCATATATTTT	CASSPSGGNTIYF
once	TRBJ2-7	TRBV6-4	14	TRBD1	TGTGCCAGCAGTGAAAGGGACAGGGAGTACGAGCAGTACTTC	CASSERDREYEQYF
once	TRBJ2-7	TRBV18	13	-	TGTGCCAGCTCACCGGGCGGTTCCTACGAGCAGTACTTC	CASSPGGSYEQYF
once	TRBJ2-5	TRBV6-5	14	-	TGTGCCAGCAGTTACGCGAGCAGCCAAGAGACCCAGTACTTC	CASSYASSQETQYF
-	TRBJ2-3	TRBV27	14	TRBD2	TGTGCCAGCAGTTTAATTCGGGGGGTAGATACGCAGTATTTT	CASSLIRGVDTQYF
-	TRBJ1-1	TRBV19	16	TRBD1	TGTGCCAGTAGTATATTTCTTGACAGGGTGAACACTGAAGCTTTCTTT	CASSIFLDRVNTEAFF
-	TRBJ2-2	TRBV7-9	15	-	TGTGCCAGCAGCTTAAAGAGATTAAACACCGGGGAGCTGTTTTTT	CASSLKRLNTGELFF
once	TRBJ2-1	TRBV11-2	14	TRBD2	TGTGCCAGCAGCCGGGTAGCGGGAGTAAATGAGCAGTTCTTC	CASSRVAGVNEQFF
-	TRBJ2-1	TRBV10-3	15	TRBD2	TGTGCCATCAGTGAGTCAGCGGGAACCTACAATGAGCAGTTCTTC	CAISESAGTYNEQFF
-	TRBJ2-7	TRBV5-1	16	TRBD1	TGCGCCAGCAGCTTGGGGACAGGGCTGAGTTCCTACGAGCAGTACTTC	CASSLGTGLSSYEQYF
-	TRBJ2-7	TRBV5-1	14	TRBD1	TGCGCCAGCAGCTCGGGGACAGGGGTGAAAGAGCAGTACTTC	CASSSGTGVKEQYF
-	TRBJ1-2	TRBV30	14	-	TGTGCCTGGAGTGTACTAGGGGACGACTATGGCTACACCTTC	CAWSVLGDDYGYTF
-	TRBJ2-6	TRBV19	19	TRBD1	TGTGCCAGTAGTATAGATACCAGGGGACAGCCCTCTGGGGCCAACGTCCTGACTTTC	CASSIDTRGQPSGANVLTF
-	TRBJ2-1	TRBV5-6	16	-	TGTGCCAGCAGCTTGGCTTACGGGAGCTCCTACAATGAGCAGTTCTTC	CASSLAYGSSYNEQFF
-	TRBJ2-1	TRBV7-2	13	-	TGTGCCAGCAGCCGCGCCGCAACCGGTGAGCAGTTCTTC	CASSRAATGEQFF
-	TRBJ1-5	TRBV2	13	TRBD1	TGTGCCAGCAGCCAGAGAGGGGGCCAGCCCCAGCATTTT	CASSQRGGQPQHF
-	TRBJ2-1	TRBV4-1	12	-	TGCGCCAGCAGCCAGTTCTCCCGGGAGCAGTTCTTC	CASSQFSREQFF
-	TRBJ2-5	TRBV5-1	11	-	TGCGCCAGCAGCGCTCCGGGACCCCAGTACTTC	CASSAPGPQYF
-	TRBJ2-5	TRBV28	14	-	TGTGCCAGCAGTCGTTGGGACTCCCAAGAGACCCAGTACTTC	CASSRWDSQETQYF
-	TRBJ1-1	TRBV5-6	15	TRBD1	TGTGCCAGCAGCTCACTGGGACAGTTGAACACTGAAGCTTTCTTT	CASSSLGQLNTEAFF
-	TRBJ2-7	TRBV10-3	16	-	TGTGCCATCAGTGAAGTGACAGGAAGGGCCACCTACGAGCAGTACTTC	CAISEVTGRATYEQYF
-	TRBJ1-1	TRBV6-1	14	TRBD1	TGTGCCAGCAGTGCTCAGGGGGCGAACACTGAAGCTTTCTTT	CASSAQGANTEAFF
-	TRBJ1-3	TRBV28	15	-	TGTGCCAGCAGTTTACGAACAGGGACTGGAAACACCATATATTTT	CASSLRTGTGNTIYF